The rows below give T cell receptor beta chains drawn from one sample of a study of blood T cell repertoires in COVID-19. Clones were read by immunoSEQ multiplex PCR, and TCRdb kept only the in-frame ones, dropping some. Of hundreds of thousands of clones in the sample, roughly nine tenths were seen once. Sequencing was performed on peripheral blood. All receptors come from a man between 18 and 29 years old with COVID-19, enrolled during active disease. The CDR3 runs from the conserved cysteine through the conserved F or W. A D gene is named only where the DNA matches it firmly. Expanded clones get a size class; other rows say once, few or many, or leave the size out.

d_call	clone_size	v_call	cdr3_length	j_call	cdr3_aa	cdr3_nt
TRBD1	.	TRBV3-1/TRBV3-2	16	TRBJ2-7	CASSQLGQGRSYEQYF	TGTGCCAGCAGCCAATTAGGACAGGGTAGGTCCTACGAGCAGTACTTC
.	.	TRBV3-1/TRBV3-2	15	TRBJ1-2	CASSQEPDTNYGYTF	TGTGCCAGCAGCCAAGAACCAGACACTAACTATGGCTACACCTTC
TRBD1	few	TRBV9	13	TRBJ1-1	CASSPDRDTEAFF	TGTGCCAGCAGCCCAGACAGGGACACTGAAGCTTTCTTT
.	.	TRBV4-1	13	TRBJ2-5	CASSQGLEETQYF	TGCGCCAGCAGCCAGGGGCTGGAAGAGACCCAGTACTTC
TRBD1	.	TRBV11-2	19	TRBJ1-6	CASSLGDRILSSYNSPLHF	TGTGCCAGCAGCTTAGGGGACAGGATTCTCTCCTCCTATAATTCACCCCTCCACTTT
TRBD1	.	TRBV24-1	14	TRBJ2-2	CATSDQTGTGELFF	TGTGCCACCAGTGATCAGACAGGGACCGGGGAGCTGTTTTTT
.	.	TRBV19	14	TRBJ2-2	CASRALDSTGELFF	TGTGCCAGTAGAGCCCTCGACAGCACCGGGGAGCTGTTTTTT
.	.	TRBV7-9	14	TRBJ2-5	CASTSTGGEETQYF	TGTGCCAGCACCTCCACCGGGGGAGAAGAGACCCAGTACTTC
.	.	TRBV11-2	16	TRBJ1-1	CASSLDAAGLNTEAFF	TGTGCCAGCAGCTTAGATGCGGCAGGGTTGAACACTGAAGCTTTCTTT
.	once	TRBV5-8	12	TRBJ1-5	CASSEGYQPQHF	TGTGCCAGCAGCGAGGGTTATCAGCCCCAGCATTTT
TRBD1	once	TRBV11-2	14	TRBJ2-1	CASSINRGNNEQFF	TGTGCCAGCAGCATAAACAGGGGAAACAATGAGCAGTTCTTC
TRBD2	.	TRBV15	15	TRBJ2-3	CATSRGGGLTDTQYF	TGTGCCACCAGCCGGGGGGGAGGCTTGACAGATACGCAGTATTTT
.	once	TRBV6-1	10	TRBJ1-2	CASSEIGYTF	TGTGCCAGCAGTGAAATAGGCTACACCTTC
TRBD2	once	TRBV6-5	15	TRBJ2-4	CASSVAGVAKNIQYF	TGTGCCAGCAGCGTAGCGGGGGTAGCCAAAAACATTCAGTACTTC
TRBD2	.	TRBV10-3	16	TRBJ2-1	CAISGLAGGFLNEQFF	TGTGCCATCAGTGGGCTAGCGGGGGGGTTTCTTAATGAGCAGTTCTTC
TRBD2	.	TRBV2	18	TRBJ2-4	CASSGSSGGIKVKNIQYF	TGTGCCAGCAGTGGGTCTAGCGGGGGGATCAAAGTCAAAAACATTCAGTACTTC
.	.	TRBV2	14	TRBJ1-5	CASSDRDSNQPQHF	TGTGCCAGCAGTGACCGAGATAGCAATCAGCCCCAGCATTTT
.	.	TRBV12-3/TRBV12-4	12	TRBJ2-1	CASSFTGNEQFF	TGTGCCAGCAGTTTTACAGGAAATGAGCAGTTCTTC
.	.	TRBV7-9	13	TRBJ1-1	CASRATGNTEAFF	TGTGCCAGCAGGGCGACAGGGAACACTGAAGCTTTCTTT
TRBD2	.	TRBV19	13	TRBJ2-5	CASSKTSPETQYF	TGTGCCAGTAGTAAGACTAGCCCAGAGACCCAGTACTTC
.	many	TRBV6-5	14	TRBJ2-1	CASNPAGIYNEQFF	TGTGCCAGCAACCCAGCGGGCATTTACAATGAGCAGTTCTTC
.	.	TRBV7-9	15	TRBJ2-5	CASSPTGSAQETQYF	TGTGCCAGCAGCCCGACAGGCTCGGCGCAAGAGACCCAGTACTTC
TRBD1	.	TRBV5-5	15	TRBJ1-6	CASSSGTGSYSPLHF	TGTGCCAGCAGCTCCGGGACAGGCTCATATTCACCCCTCCACTTT
TRBD1	.	TRBV29-1	12	TRBJ1-2	CSVKDRTGGYTF	TGCAGCGTGAAGGACAGGACAGGCGGCTACACCTTC
.	.	TRBV5-6	14	TRBJ2-7	CASSLFEGSYEQYF	TGTGCCAGCAGCTTGTTTGAGGGTTCCTACGAGCAGTACTTC
.	.	TRBV6-5	14	TRBJ2-7	CASSYLDRTYEQYF	TGTGCCAGCAGTTACCTCGACAGAACCTACGAGCAGTACTTC
TRBD2	few	TRBV7-3	14	TRBJ2-1	CASSLGLAAEEQFF	TGTGCCAGCAGCTTGGGACTAGCGGCAGAAGAGCAGTTCTTC
TRBD2	once	TRBV5-4	15	TRBJ2-7	CASSDKAGGYYEQYF	TGTGCCAGCAGCGATAAAGCGGGAGGGTATTACGAGCAGTACTTC
.	.	TRBV5-5	14	TRBJ1-6	CASTTESYNSPLHF	TGTGCCAGCACCACCGAGTCCTATAATTCACCCCTCCACTTT
.	.	TRBV5-4	15	TRBJ1-1	CASSRGGIMNTEAFF	TGTGCCAGCAGCAGGGGCGGAATCATGAACACTGAAGCTTTCTTT
.	once	TRBV5-1	14	TRBJ1-1	CASNAKTGNTEAFF	TGCGCCAGCAACGCTAAGACAGGGAACACTGAAGCTTTCTTT
TRBD1	.	TRBV28	14	TRBJ2-7	CASSLSGTGDEQYF	TGTGCCAGCAGTTTATCGGGGACAGGGGATGAGCAGTACTTC
TRBD1	.	TRBV7-8	15	TRBJ2-7	CASSLGRTGRYEQYF	TGTGCCAGCAGCTTAGGTCGGACAGGGCGCTACGAGCAGTACTTC
.	.	TRBV10-2	14	TRBJ2-5	CASSYNGRGETQYF	TGCGCCAGCAGTTACAACGGGCGGGGAGAGACCCAGTACTTC
.	.	TRBV4-2	16	TRBJ2-3	CASSQARDPGTDTQYF	TGTGCCAGCAGCCAAGCCCGGGATCCGGGCACAGATACGCAGTATTTT